This record covers a single T cell receptor (beta chain). A single record per CDR3 protein comes from TCRdb applying MiXCR to the reads. The top ten clones hold around three fifths of a sample with 9,500 to 14,000 distinct CDR3 sequences, roughly 60% of them seen once. The data derive from a study of tumor-infiltrating lymphocytes in oesophageal squamous cell carcinoma. Germline assignment: CDR1 MNHEY and CDR2 SMNVEV (reference sequence). The CDR3 extends over 16 amino acids. This TCR derives from a female donor with esophageal squamous cell carcinoma. The sequencing input was blood. This chain connects TRBV27 to TRBJ2-3; D is possibly TRBD1 (6 bases). The J call may be in error: the DNA end matches TRBJ2-5 better. The CDR3 here is CASSPPAFQGRETQYF. The CDR3 DNA reads TGTGCCAGCAGTCCCCCGGCCTTTCAGGGGAGAGAGACCCAGTACTTC.